This T cell receptor beta chain was captured by sequencing in a study of blood T cell repertoires in COVID-19. Produced via immunoSEQ multiplex PCR; TCRdb's table is partial and in-frame only. The sample lists about 170,000 clones, roughly 93% occurring once. The CDR3 covers 15 residues. In germline, CDR1 is LNHDA, CDR2 SQIVND (reference sequence). V lost 10 bases to trimming and J lost 0 bases; unmatched junction nucleotides: 9. The chain couples TRBV19 to TRBJ1-3; TRBD1 aligns across 7 bases. The sample consisted of peripheral blood. The TCR comes from a woman in her 50s with acute or convalescent COVID-19. The DNA of the CDR3 is TGTGCCACCCACAACAGGGGTCTCTCTGGAAACACCATATATTTT. Residues: CATHNRGLSGNTIYF.